The 8 T cell receptor beta chains below all came from one sample that was sequenced in a study of shared clonotypes between healthy human individuals. Profiling relied on immunoSEQ multiplex PCR, and the TCRdb table lists in-frame clones only, not all of them. Of some 900,000 clones in the sample, 70% to 85% are singletons; the top ten hold over 1.3%. The sample was memory CD4+ T cells sorted from blood. Subset defined: CD45RA-negative fraction. The receptors here all came from a man younger than 35 in good health.

The CDR3 here is CSVVGGGETQYF. In nucleotides, the CDR3 is TGCAGCGTTGTGGGAGGGGGAGAGACCCAGTACTTC. The genes are TRBV29-1 and TRBJ2-5, with a weak D call TRBD2 (7 bases). Trimming stripped 4 bases from V and 4 bases from J, with 10 bases between. Germline CDR1 is SQVTM and CDR2 is ANQGSEA. The CDR3 runs 12 residues.

The rearrangement links TRBV7-9 to TRBJ2-3; tentatively, D is TRBD1 or TRBD2 (6 bases each). The V end was cut by 5 bases, the J end by 0 bases, with 15 bases between. Germline CDR1 reads SEHNR; CDR2 reads FQNEAQ (reference sequence). This CDR3 has 16 amino acids. The CDR3 spells CASSLGGPASTDTQYF. The CDR3 nucleotides read TGTGCCAGCAGCCTTGGGGGGCCGGCCAGCACAGATACGCAGTATTTT. Based on the CDR3 plus reference TRBV7-9 and TRBJ2-3, the full variable domain is DTGVSQNPRHKITKRGQNVTFRCDPISEHNRLYWYRQTLGQGPEFLTYFQNEAQLEKSRLLSDRFSAERPKGSFSTLEIQRTEQGDSAMYLCASSLGGPASTDTQYFGPGTRLTVL.

This chain connects TRBV21-1 to TRBJ2-2; TRBD1 was called by the table and not checked on the DNA. TRBV21-1 is a pseudogene segment. This CDR3 has 14 amino acids. The CDR3 loop is CASSHPGYTGELFF. For the CDR3, the DNA is TGTGCCAGCAGCCACCCAGGTTACACCGGGGAGCTGTTTTTT.

V usage is TRBV23-1 and J usage is TRBJ1-2, with D unresolved. TRBV23-1 is labeled an ORF, and its function is uncertain. Trimming pared 8 bases from V and 7 bases from J, leaving 14 bases between. The CDR3 has 12 residues. In DNA form, the CDR3 reads TGCGCCAGCCTCACGTTTTTCTCTGGCTACACCTTC. This gives the protein CASLTFFSGYTF.

At least ten counts were recorded for this clone. The chain joins TRBV18 to TRBJ1-1, with D maybe TRBD1 (6 bases). V lost 5 bases to trimming and J lost 5 bases, with 21 bases between them. CDR1 is KGHSH, CDR2 LQKENI, per germline. The length of the CDR3 is 16 residues. DNA of the CDR3: TGTGCCAGCTCATATCCCTCTTTAGGGGGTAGGACTGAAGCTTTCTTT. Residues: CASSYPSLGGRTEAFF.

In its sample, this clone was seen a few times. The V gene is TRBV7-2, the J gene TRBJ2-7, with D hard to call. V lost 0 bases, J lost 5 bases, and 8 bases lay in between. The V gene's germline CDR1 is SGHTA and CDR2 FQGNSA. The CDR3 extends over 13 amino acids. CDR3 amino acids: CASSLAKINEQYF. Here the CDR3 DNA reads TGTGCCAGCAGCTTAGCGAAAATCAACGAGCAGTACTTC.

The V gene is TRBV7-2, the J gene TRBJ1-4, with a weak D call TRBD1 (5 bases). Trimming took off 4 bases at V and 4 bases at J, with 10 bases between the two ends. CDR1 and CDR2 (germline): SGHTA, FQGNSA. CDR3 length equals 14 residues. The CDR3 region is CASSSGRRNEKLFF. The CDR3 nucleotides are TGTGCCAGCAGCTCGGGACGTCGTAATGAAAAACTGTTTTTT.

The rearrangement joins TRBV11-2 to TRBJ2-5; D remains unclear. Germline CDR1 and CDR2: SGHAT and FQNNGV. Trimming left V 4 bases short and J 5 bases short, with 17 bases between. CDR3 length: 15 residues. CDR3 residues: CASSSGTKPVETQYF. The CDR3 DNA reads as TGTGCCAGCAGCTCAGGAACCAAACCGGTTGAGACCCAGTACTTC.